This T cell receptor beta chain stems from a study of CD8+ T cells in alopecia areata (dated by TCRdb to the late 2010s). In the study overall: To study T cell clonal expansion in alopecia areata, the researchers applied high-throughput TCRbeta sequencing to both the C3H/HeJ mouse model and human patients. Scalp clonality was compared across normal scalp (n=4), patchy alopecia areata scalp (n=8), and alopecia totalis/universalis scalp (n=8). Scalp tissue and sorted CD4+ and CD8+ peripheral blood T cells from patchy and totalis/universalis alopecia areata patients and from healthy controls were covered by human TCRbeta sequencing. The RNA source kit depended on sample type: the PAXgene miRNA kit for fixed scalp, the miRNeasy kit for PBMCs, and the RNeasy kit for mouse skin. immunoSEQ multiplex PCR using 35 Vbeta forward primers and 13 Jbeta reverse primers was used to amplify TCRbeta CDR3 regions. Results and caveats for the whole study, not just this receptor: Resident alphabeta T cells in normal human skin are also sequenced, complicating scalp TCR repertoire analysis, unlike mouse skin dominated by gammadelta T cells. Shared TCR sequences between patients were less evident than in mice, which may be partly attributable to HLA diversity in the patient population. Compared with normal scalp, lesional scalp had higher clonality and more expanded CD8+ clones, particularly in alopecia totalis/universalis, a pattern that suggests antigenic drive.

From alopecia areata patients, peripheral blood was collected along with lesional scalp punch biopsies. PBMCs were isolated by density centrifugation and stained for CD3, CD4 and CD8, after which CD4+ and CD8+ T cells were sorted on a FACSAria. The untreated alopecia areata patients were recruited through a multicenter biomarker study. Blood CD8+ T cells from roughly five biomarker-study patients were further sorted into NKG2D-low and NKG2D-high fractions. Trimmed from V: 7 bases; trimmed from J: 6 bases; junction bases lacking a gene match: 7. Spanning cysteine to phenylalanine, the CDR3 consists of 14 amino acids. Only the CDR3 portion is preserved as DNA: 42 bases, with reading frame beginning at the first base. The germline V gene supplies CDR1 MDHEN and CDR2 SYDVKM. Libraries came from the immunoSEQ multiplex PCR assay. RNA was extracted from all samples and reverse transcribed into cDNA, which served as template for TCR sequencing. First-strand cDNA was synthesized using SuperScript III with a 2:1 mix of oligo-dT and random hexamers. A synthetic immune receptor repertoire was used to gauge amplification bias, and whatever bias remained was removed computationally. The authors' analysis ran thus. Raw reads were preprocessed to remove errors, and CDR3 was defined according to IMGT conventions as the region from the conserved cysteine to phenylalanine. Clonality was computed by normalizing Shannon entropy by log2 of the number of productive unique TCRs and subtracting the result from 1. Whether each scalp clone was CD4 or CD8 was inferred by checking scalp TCRbeta sequences against the CD4 and CD8 repertoires from sorted blood. Entries here come from immuneACCESS through TCRdb and include only in-frame sequences with V and J called. Some clones fail to appear in such tables; in the studies checked, an unresolved V gene covers under half of the shortfall, and the cause of the remainder is unknown. The DNA gave D and trimming, while V, J and clone size come from that table. Present in this sample are about 110,000 clones, under 60% of which were seen just once. 23% of the sample comes from the top ten.

There are a few counts of this clone. The antigen this receptor binds is unknown. Per-base qualities were not stored, and no clone one base away is much larger. This chain is built from TRBV28 and TRBJ2-2, with 8 bases in between that match TRBD1. This sequence originates from a human donor with alopecia areata. Sequenced sample: NKG2D-low CD8+ T cells sorted from blood. The cell subset or site label on this specimen signifies: sorted CD8+ NKG2D-low blood T cells. The nucleotide sequence reads TGTGCCAGCACGGCGGACAGGGTCCCCGGGGAGCTGTTTTTT. It translates to CASTADRVPGELFF.